This record concerns one T cell receptor (beta chain) sequence. Expressed TCRB transcripts were sequenced after all isolated RNA was converted to cDNA. The assay was immunoSEQ multiplex PCR, and TCRdb's table has in-frame clones only and misses some. The data contain around 250,000 clones, 68% of them singletons. There are 13 residues in the CDR3. CDR1 SQVTM and CDR2 ANQGSEA come from the germline V gene. With V trimmed by 4 bases and J by 9 bases, 5 bases remained unmatched. This entry is derived from a study of beta chain features in type 1 diabetes. Study details: Healthy donors resembled patients in age, gender and cell yields.

Blood was drawn once from each donor into heparinised tubes. The draws averaged about 0.12 L. Sequences were obtained from naive CD4+ T cells from blood. The chain employs TRBV29-1 and TRBJ2-1; 11 nucleotides align to TRBD2. The source is a man younger than 45 in good health. The CDR3 coding sequence is TGCAGCGTTGGGCTAGCGGGAGGAAGTGAGCAGTTCTTC. This gives the protein CSVGLAGGSEQFF.